These T cell receptor beta chains were read from a single sample in a study of T-cell memory formation after mild COVID-19. From the 5' RACE reads, TCRdb called clonotypes with MiXCR, one entry per CDR3 protein. This table has about 300,000 distinct CDR3 sequences, approximately 19% appearing once. Sequenced sample: PBMCs or a T cell subset sorted from them (not recorded which). The origin of the receptors is a man between 18 and 35 years old who had mild COVID-19 (a few samples of this study predate the infection). Cell type and time point are not known. Each CDR3 is given with its conserved first and last residue. Fields, in order: D gene, clone size, J gene, V gene, CDR3 DNA, CDR3 protein. D genes are given only for firm matches. For some rows the clone size is stated as once, few or many, or as a class when expanded; others skip it.

D gene: TRBD1; clone size: few; J gene: TRBJ2-2; V gene: TRBV5-1; CDR3 DNA: TGCGCCAGCAGCTTGGTCCAGGACAGGGGTGCCGGGGAGCTGTTTTTT; CDR3 protein: CASSLVQDRGAGELFF
D gene: TRBD1; clone size: .; J gene: TRBJ1-2; V gene: TRBV7-6; CDR3 DNA: TGTGCCAGCAGCTTAGACATTGACAGGGGTGGCTACACCTTC; CDR3 protein: CASSLDIDRGGYTF
D gene: .; clone size: few; J gene: TRBJ2-1; V gene: TRBV7-9; CDR3 DNA: TGTGCCAGCAGCTTGGTACAGGGATCAAATAATGAGCAGTTCTTC; CDR3 protein: CASSLVQGSNNEQFF
D gene: .; clone size: few; J gene: TRBJ2-2; V gene: TRBV5-1; CDR3 DNA: TGCGCCAGCAGCTCACAGGACACCGGGGAGCTGTTTTTT; CDR3 protein: CASSSQDTGELFF
D gene: .; clone size: .; J gene: TRBJ1-2; V gene: TRBV30; CDR3 DNA: TGTGCCTGGAGTGTAGGCGGGGAAGTTCGGACCTTC; CDR3 protein: CAWSVGGEVRTF
D gene: TRBD2; clone size: .; J gene: TRBJ2-3; V gene: TRBV7-3; CDR3 DNA: TGTGCCAGCAGCCCGAGCGGGGGGGCACCAGATACGCAGTATTTT; CDR3 protein: CASSPSGGAPDTQYF
D gene: .; clone size: .; J gene: TRBJ1-1; V gene: TRBV6-6; CDR3 DNA: TGTGCCAGCAGTTACGGTAGAGGGGGCACTGAAGCTTTCTTT; CDR3 protein: CASSYGRGGTEAFF
D gene: TRBD2; clone size: many; J gene: TRBJ2-5; V gene: TRBV7-7; CDR3 DNA: TGTGCCAGCAGCCGTAGCGGGGGCCACCAAGAGACCCAGTACTTC; CDR3 protein: CASSRSGGHQETQYF
D gene: .; clone size: few; J gene: TRBJ2-5; V gene: TRBV5-4; CDR3 DNA: TGTGCCAGCAGCTCGGAGGATGAGACCCAGTACTTC; CDR3 protein: CASSSEDETQYF
D gene: TRBD2; clone size: .; J gene: TRBJ2-3; V gene: TRBV7-2; CDR3 DNA: TGTGCCAGCAGCCCGAGAAGCGGGGGAACAGATACGCAGTATTTT; CDR3 protein: CASSPRSGGTDTQYF
D gene: .; clone size: few; J gene: TRBJ2-7; V gene: TRBV5-1; CDR3 DNA: TGCGCCAGCAGCTTAACAGGAAGCTCCTACGAGCAGTACTTC; CDR3 protein: CASSLTGSSYEQYF
D gene: .; clone size: few; J gene: TRBJ1-1; V gene: TRBV12-3/TRBV12-4; CDR3 DNA: TGTGCCAGCAGTTCCCTCACCGTGGGCAACACTGAAGCTTTCTTT; CDR3 protein: CASSSLTVGNTEAFF
D gene: TRBD1; clone size: .; J gene: TRBJ1-2; V gene: TRBV6-2/TRBV6-3; CDR3 DNA: TGTGCCAGCAGAGGACAGGGAATCCCTAACTATGGCTACACCTTC; CDR3 protein: CASRGQGIPNYGYTF
D gene: TRBD1; clone size: .; J gene: TRBJ1-6; V gene: TRBV7-9; CDR3 DNA: TGTGCCAGCAGCTACTTGGGACAGGGGAATTCACCCCTCCACTTT; CDR3 protein: CASSYLGQGNSPLHF
D gene: .; clone size: few; J gene: TRBJ2-2; V gene: TRBV12-3/TRBV12-4; CDR3 DNA: TGTGCCAGCAGGGGCGGGGCTGGAACCGGGGAGCTGTTTTTT; CDR3 protein: CASRGGAGTGELFF
D gene: .; clone size: .; J gene: TRBJ1-2; V gene: TRBV5-1; CDR3 DNA: TGCGCCAGCAGCCTTACAGGGAACTCTCAATATGGCTACACCTTC; CDR3 protein: CASSLTGNSQYGYTF
D gene: .; clone size: few; J gene: TRBJ2-7; V gene: TRBV6-2/TRBV6-3; CDR3 DNA: TGTGCCAGCAGTTATCTCGGGGAATACGAGCAGTACTTC; CDR3 protein: CASSYLGEYEQYF
D gene: TRBD2; clone size: .; J gene: TRBJ2-5; V gene: TRBV7-9; CDR3 DNA: TGTGCCAGCAGCCCAAGGACTAGTGAGACCCAGTACTTC; CDR3 protein: CASSPRTSETQYF
D gene: .; clone size: few; J gene: TRBJ1-4; V gene: TRBV6-5; CDR3 DNA: TGTGCCAGCAGTTACCAACAGGGCGGTAATGAAAAACTGTTTTTT; CDR3 protein: CASSYQQGGNEKLFF
D gene: .; clone size: .; J gene: TRBJ1-2; V gene: TRBV7-2; CDR3 DNA: TGTGCCAGCAGCACCCGACAGCAACCCTATGGCTACACCTTC; CDR3 protein: CASSTRQQPYGYTF
D gene: .; clone size: few; J gene: TRBJ1-5; V gene: TRBV7-9; CDR3 DNA: TGTGCCAGCAACCGGGACAAAATGAATCAGCCCCAGCATTTT; CDR3 protein: CASNRDKMNQPQHF
D gene: TRBD2; clone size: few; J gene: TRBJ2-1; V gene: TRBV7-2; CDR3 DNA: TGTGCCAGCAGCCCCAATACGGGGGGAGGCAATGAGCAGTTCTTC; CDR3 protein: CASSPNTGGGNEQFF
D gene: .; clone size: .; J gene: TRBJ1-5; V gene: TRBV7-2; CDR3 DNA: TGTGCCAGCAGCCGGGCTTATAATCAGCCCCAGCATTTT; CDR3 protein: CASSRAYNQPQHF
D gene: .; clone size: .; J gene: TRBJ2-2; V gene: TRBV9; CDR3 DNA: TGTGCCAGCGGGGGCAGGGGAGGGCCCATCACGAACACCGGGGAGCTGTTTTTT; CDR3 protein: CASGGRGGPITNTGELFF
D gene: .; clone size: .; J gene: TRBJ1-6; V gene: TRBV21-1; CDR3 DNA: TGTGCCAGCAGCATCGACAGCTCCTATAATTCACCCCTCCACTTT; CDR3 protein: CASSIDSSYNSPLHF
D gene: .; clone size: .; J gene: TRBJ2-7; V gene: TRBV4-3; CDR3 DNA: TGCGCCAGCAGCCAAGAGTTCCTGAGCCACGAGCAGTACTTC; CDR3 protein: CASSQEFLSHEQYF
D gene: TRBD1; clone size: few; J gene: TRBJ1-1; V gene: TRBV7-3; CDR3 DNA: TGTGCCAGCAGCTTACGGGCAGGGGGCTTGAACACTGAAGCTTTCTTT; CDR3 protein: CASSLRAGGLNTEAFF
D gene: .; clone size: .; J gene: TRBJ2-2; V gene: TRBV7-3; CDR3 DNA: TGTGCCAGCAGCTTCAACGCCGGGGAGCTGTTTTTT; CDR3 protein: CASSFNAGELFF
D gene: .; clone size: .; J gene: TRBJ2-3; V gene: TRBV7-3; CDR3 DNA: TGTGCCAGCAGCTTAACGTTAGGGGCCGCCACAGATACGCAGTATTTT; CDR3 protein: CASSLTLGAATDTQYF
D gene: TRBD2; clone size: .; J gene: TRBJ2-2; V gene: TRBV5-5; CDR3 DNA: TGTGCCAGCAGCCAATTAGCGGGACCCAACACCGGGGAGCTGTTTTTT; CDR3 protein: CASSQLAGPNTGELFF
D gene: .; clone size: .; J gene: TRBJ1-5; V gene: TRBV6-4; CDR3 DNA: TGTGCCAGCAGCGCACAGGAAGGACAGCCCCAGCATTTT; CDR3 protein: CASSAQEGQPQHF
D gene: .; clone size: few; J gene: TRBJ2-3; V gene: TRBV12-3/TRBV12-4; CDR3 DNA: TGTGCCAGCAAGCCTTCAGGCACAGATACGCAGTATTTT; CDR3 protein: CASKPSGTDTQYF
D gene: TRBD1; clone size: few; J gene: TRBJ1-4; V gene: TRBV6-5; CDR3 DNA: TGTGCCAGCAGTCGAGCGCTCAGGGGGTCCGGTGAAAAACTGTTTTTT; CDR3 protein: CASSRALRGSGEKLFF
D gene: .; clone size: .; J gene: TRBJ1-2; V gene: TRBV3-1; CDR3 DNA: TGTGCCAGCAGCGTACGGACTAGTTACACCTTC; CDR3 protein: CASSVRTSYTF
D gene: .; clone size: few; J gene: TRBJ2-2; V gene: TRBV11-2; CDR3 DNA: TGTGCCAGCAGCTCCTGGGGGGACACCGGGGAGCTGTTTTTT; CDR3 protein: CASSSWGDTGELFF
D gene: TRBD1; clone size: .; J gene: TRBJ2-3; V gene: TRBV6-2/TRBV6-3; CDR3 DNA: TGTGCCAGCACCCCGGACAGGCCGAATGATGATACGCAGTATTTT; CDR3 protein: CASTPDRPNDDTQYF
D gene: .; clone size: few; J gene: TRBJ2-3; V gene: TRBV9; CDR3 DNA: TGTGCCAGCAGCGTAGGCCTACCCTACACAGATACGCAGTATTTT; CDR3 protein: CASSVGLPYTDTQYF
D gene: .; clone size: .; J gene: TRBJ2-1; V gene: TRBV7-3; CDR3 DNA: TGTGCCAGCAGCTTAACACGGGATAGGACGGTAAATGAGCAGTTCTTC; CDR3 protein: CASSLTRDRTVNEQFF
D gene: TRBD1; clone size: few; J gene: TRBJ1-2; V gene: TRBV10-3; CDR3 DNA: TGTGCCATCAGTAACCAGGGGGCACTGACTGGCTATGGCTACACCTTC; CDR3 protein: CAISNQGALTGYGYTF
D gene: .; clone size: few; J gene: TRBJ2-7; V gene: TRBV10-3; CDR3 DNA: TGTGCCATCAGTGGGTATGGGTACGAGCAGTACTTC; CDR3 protein: CAISGYGYEQYF
D gene: .; clone size: .; J gene: TRBJ1-2; V gene: TRBV11-3; CDR3 DNA: TGTGCCAGCAGCTTAGGTTTTGGCGAGACTATGTGGGGCTACACCTTC; CDR3 protein: CASSLGFGETMWGYTF